The next 2 T cell receptor beta chains were all read from a single sample in a study of T cells in tuberculosis. Assay used: immunoSEQ multiplex PCR; TCRdb lists only in-frame clones, some missing. The sample yields 40,000 to 50,000 clones, roughly 96% seen once. Material for sequencing was PBMCs. The receptors here all came from a donor aged 10-30 years with latent tuberculosis or without tuberculosis infection.

The chain links TRBV28 to TRBJ1-2; D perhaps matches TRBD1 (5 bases). V gave up 4 bases and J gave up 8 bases, with 23 bases separating them. This CDR3 comprises 16 residues. The germline CDR1 and CDR2 sequences are MDHEN and SYDVKM. The CDR3 region is CASSYRGGERGVGYTF. The DNA for the CDR3 is TGTGCCAGCAGTTATAGGGGAGGGGAGAGAGGAGTCGGCTACACCTTC.

The chain carries TRBV19 and TRBJ1-2, with 9 bases identical to TRBD1. This CDR3 contains 13 residues. Trimming at V came to 5 bases and at J to 7 bases, leaving 5 bases not matched to a gene. Per the germline V gene, CDR1 is LNHDA and CDR2 is SQIVND (reference sequence). The CDR3 protein is CASSFRTGVGYTF. In nucleotides, the CDR3 is TGTGCCAGTAGTTTTCGGACAGGGGTTGGCTACACCTTC.